Listed here are 29 T cell receptor beta chains from one sample, sequenced in a study of blood T cells in healthy people across ages. The authors ran a second PCR of about 7 to 11 cycles using a sample-barcoded 5' primer and a J-beta primer mix. TCRdb called the 5' RACE reads again in MiXCR, with one record for every CDR3 protein. The sample includes approximately 1,700,000 distinct CDR3 sequences, roughly 43% of them seen just once. The sequencing input was blood. Receptor source: a human donor in good health.

A few counts support this clonotype. The rearrangement uses TRBV3-1 and TRBJ2-7; D perhaps matches TRBD2 (5 bases). Per the germline V gene, CDR1 is LGHDT and CDR2 is YNNKEL (reference sequence). The CDR3 totals 17 residues. V was clipped by 0 bases and J by 7 bases, with 22 bases between them. In DNA, the CDR3 is TGTGCCAGCAGCCAAGATTGGGGAGTTGGCGCCTACAATGAGCAGTACTTC. Translating it yields CASSQDWGVGAYNEQYF.

This clonotype has a handful of counts. This rearrangement joins TRBV9 to TRBJ2-3; TRBD2 might be the D (5 bases). Germline V gene sequence: CDR1 SGDLS, CDR2 YYNGEE. The V end was cut by 0 bases, the J end by 5 bases, with 13 bases between. The CDR3 contains 15 residues. The CDR3 DNA reads as TGTGCCAGCAGCGTAGACGGGGTGGGAATAGATACGCAGTATTTT. Its translation: CASSVDGVGIDTQYF.

This clonotype appeared a few times. The J gene is TRBJ1-2, the V gene TRBV7-9; D is unclear. V dropped 2 bases and J dropped 4 bases, with 8 bases sitting between them. In germline, CDR1 is SEHNR, CDR2 FQNEAQ (reference sequence). This CDR3 has 13 residues. CDR3 region: CASSLKGFYGYTF. The CDR3 DNA follows: TGTGCCAGCAGCTTAAAAGGGTTCTATGGCTACACCTTC.

A few counts support this clonotype. The rearrangement joins TRBV29-1 to TRBJ2-3, with TRBD1 matching over 8 bases. Germline values: CDR1 SQVTM, CDR2 ANQGSEA. V lost 8 bases to trimming and J lost 4 bases; unmatched junction nucleotides: 14. The CDR3 has 15 amino acids. The CDR3 DNA is TGCAGCCGCATGGTGGTCGGACAGGGTTCAGATACGCAGTATTTT. This gives the protein CSRMVVGQGSDTQYF.

This clonotype occurred a few times. V is TRBV7-2 and J is TRBJ1-2; 7 bases agree with TRBD1. Trimming at V came to 4 bases and at J to 8 bases, leaving 10 bases not matched to a gene. Germline V gives CDR1 SGHTA, CDR2 FQGNSA. CDR3 size: 14 residues. Here the CDR3 reads CASSSQTGFGGYTF. The CDR3 bases are TGTGCCAGCAGCTCCCAGACAGGGTTTGGGGGCTACACCTTC.

The chain joins TRBV2 to TRBJ1-4; 7 bases agree with TRBD1. The CDR3 runs 14 residues. Germline CDR1 and CDR2: SNHLY and FYNNEI. V shed 7 bases and J 3 bases; nucleotides not matched to a gene: 5. The CDR3 nucleotides are TGTGCCAGCACCGAACAGGGGTCTAATGAAAAACTGTTTTTT. It codes for CASTEQGSNEKLFF.

The chain couples TRBV4-2 to TRBJ1-2, with D maybe TRBD1 (6 bases). There are 15 residues in the CDR3. Germline V gene sequence: CDR1 LGHNA, CDR2 YNFKEQ. V dropped 0 bases and J dropped 6 bases, with 14 bases sitting between them. The CDR3 loop reads CASSQDQLRGDGYTF. As DNA, the CDR3 is TGTGCCAGCAGCCAAGATCAATTAAGGGGGGATGGCTACACCTTC.

This clonotype was observed a few times. The genes are TRBV7-6 and TRBJ1-1; no clear D. In germline, CDR1 is SGHVS, CDR2 FNYEAQ. V lost 5 bases to trimming and J lost 1 base, with 11 bases between them. The CDR3 runs to 14 residues. The CDR3, as DNA: TGTGCCAGCAGCCCACAAAAGGAGAACACTGAAGCTTTCTTT. It encodes CASSPQKENTEAFF.

The chain carries TRBV18 and TRBJ2-7; 9 bases are a match to TRBD1. Germline V lookup: CDR1 KGHSH, CDR2 LQKENI. Trimming cost V 7 bases and J 10 bases; bases outside gene matches: 20. The CDR3 has 16 residues. CDR3 sequence reads: CASCPPSGQGQEPQYF. The CDR3 DNA reads as TGTGCCAGCTGTCCACCGTCAGGACAGGGGCAAGAGCCCCAGTACTTC.

The rearrangement links TRBV12-3 or TRBV12-4 to TRBJ1-2, with D uncertain. The CDR3 consists of 13 residues. V lost 5 bases and J 9 bases, leaving 16 bases between the germline ends. The CDR3 is CASSLTREGSYTF. As DNA, the CDR3 is TGTGCCAGCAGTCTAACGAGGGAAGGTAGCTACACCTTC.

This clonotype was detected only a few times. A read error is possible here, since a much larger clone lies one base away. The genes are TRBV29-1 and TRBJ2-4, with D possibly matching TRBD2 (6 bases). Judging by the DNA end, TRBJ2-5 fits better; the J call may be wrong. Germline V CDR1 and CDR2: SQVTM, ANQGSEA. CDR3 length: 14 residues. CDR3 DNA sequence: TGCAGCGTCGACCCGATGGAGGGGCAAGGGACCCAGTACTTC. Its protein is CSVDPMEGQGTQYF.

This clonotype was observed a handful of times. The chain combines TRBV12-3 or TRBV12-4 with TRBJ2-3; D tentatively fits TRBD1 or TRBD2 (5 bases each). This CDR3 is 12 amino acids long. V lost 4 bases and J 12 bases, leaving 14 bases between the germline ends. The CDR3 is CASSSGWGRQYF. The CDR3 coding sequence is TGTGCCAGCAGTTCAGGATGGGGACGTCAGTATTTT.

The rearrangement links TRBV4-3 to TRBJ1-2; tentatively, D is TRBD1 (5 bases). The V end lost 3 bases, the J end lost 4 bases, and 18 bases lay between the germline ends. The CDR3 spans 16 residues. Germline values: CDR1 LGHNA, CDR2 YSLEER. CDR3 coding DNA: TGCGCCAGCAGCCAGGGGACTTCCCAAATCCCCTATGGCTACACCTTC. Protein sequence: CASSQGTSQIPYGYTF.

With respect to this clonotype: Germline and junction disagree at one end, which may indicate a read error. V usage is TRBV3-1 and J usage is TRBJ1-6; D not certain. The CDR3 spans 12 residues. Germline CDR1 reads LGHDT; CDR2 reads YNNKEL (reference sequence). The CDR3 region has the DNA TGTGCCAGCAGCGAAGAGCATTCACCCCTCCACTTT. Residues: CASSEEHSPLHF.

In this sample, this clonotype turned up a few times. The CDR3 sequence: CASSRTGGVEQFF. CDR3 nucleotides: TGTGCCAGCAGTCGGACAGGGGGGGTTGAGCAGTTCTTC. V usage is TRBV27 and J usage is TRBJ2-1; 10 bases agree with TRBD1. CDR3 length: 13 amino acids. Germline V gene sequence: CDR1 MNHEY, CDR2 SMNVEV (reference sequence). J was trimmed by 9 bases and V by 5 bases; bases with no gene match: 4.

This chain connects TRBV7-6 to TRBJ1-2, with TRBD1 matching 7 bases. V gave up 8 bases and J gave up 5 bases; unmatched junction bases: 14. This CDR3 is 15 amino acids long. Looked up from germline, CDR1 is SGHVS and CDR2 is FNYEAQ. The CDR3 DNA is TGTGCCAGCGGGCCACAGGGGCTAAGGGCTTATGGCTACACCTTC. This translates into CASGPQGLRAYGYTF.

This chain links TRBV7-9 with TRBJ1-2, with 9 bases fitting TRBD1. This CDR3 region has 13 residues. Germline V gene sequence: CDR1 SEHNR, CDR2 FQNEAQ (reference sequence). After removal of 10 bases from V and 6 bases from J, the junction contained 9 bases not matched to a gene. DNA for the CDR3: TGTGCCACCGCCGGGACAGGGTTCCATGGCTACACCTTC. Translated: CATAGTGFHGYTF.

The V and J genes are TRBV7-2 and TRBJ2-4; TRBD1 is a possible D gene (5 bases). Between the trimmed V and J ends, which lost 2 bases and 3 bases, there was a span of 8 bases. The CDR3 runs to 14 residues. CDR1 is SGHTA, CDR2 FQGNSA, per germline. CDR3 bases: TGTGCCAGCAGCTTAACAGGATTCAAAAACATTCAGTACTTC. Protein sequence: CASSLTGFKNIQYF.

The gene calls are TRBV10-3 and TRBJ2-7, with D perhaps TRBD1 or TRBD2 (5 bases each). CDR1 and CDR2 (germline): ENHRY, SYGVKD. The CDR3 totals 13 residues. Trimming cost V 6 bases and J 0 bases, with 9 bases left between them. CDR3 sequence: CAIRWDGSYEQYF. The CDR3 nucleotides read TGTGCCATCAGATGGGACGGCTCCTACGAGCAGTACTTC.

Concerning this clonotype: One junction end disagrees with the germline gene, perhaps due to a read error. The chain has TRBV6-1 and TRBJ2-7, with a weak D call TRBD1 (5 bases). Germline CDR1 MNHNS, CDR2 SASEGT. The CDR3 length is 16 residues. CDR3 protein: CASSEGLAGIDYEQYF. CDR3 in DNA: TGTGCCAGCAGCGAAGGTCTCGCAGGGATAGACTACGAGCAGTACTTC.

This clonotype came up many times. One end of the junction is discordant with germline, which a read error may explain. The CDR3 region is CASSLGSSNQPQHF. The CDR3 nucleotides read TGTGCCAGCAGCTTAGGGAGTAGCAATCAGCCCCAGCATTTT. This chain joins TRBV5-1 and TRBJ1-5; no firm D call. There are 14 residues in the CDR3. Germline V gives CDR1 SGHRS, CDR2 YFSETQ.

The V gene is TRBV14, the J gene TRBJ1-6, with D possibly being TRBD1 (6 bases). Per the germline V gene, CDR1 is SGHDN and CDR2 is FVKESK. The CDR3 consists of 14 residues. V was clipped by 6 bases and J by 7 bases, with 13 bases between them. The CDR3 reads CASSYRQENSPLHF. CDR3 DNA sequence: TGTGCCAGCAGTTACAGACAGGAGAATTCACCCCTCCACTTT.

This chain joins TRBV11-3 and TRBJ2-1; the match to TRBD2 covers 7 bases. This CDR3 is 15 amino acids long. V lost 6 bases, J lost 2 bases, and 7 bases stayed unmatched. The germline V gene encodes CDR1 SGHNT and CDR2 YENEEA. The CDR3 protein is CASSPGAGPYNEQFF. The CDR3 region has the DNA TGTGCCAGCAGTCCAGGAGCGGGGCCCTACAATGAGCAGTTCTTC.

The J gene is TRBJ2-1, the V gene TRBV12-3 or TRBV12-4, with TRBD2 identical over 12 bases. Germline trimming cut 5 bases from V and 6 bases from J; bases unmatched to any gene: 8. The CDR3 is made up of 16 amino acids. CDR3 DNA: TGTGCCAGCAGTACCGTCCTAGCGGGGGGGATCAATGAGCAGTTCTTC. It translates to CASSTVLAGGINEQFF.

The V call is TRBV6-5, the J call TRBJ2-1; D is possibly TRBD2 (5 bases). The V and J ends lost 0 bases and 7 bases respectively, with 13 bases between them. The CDR3 is 15 residues long. Germline loops: CDR1 MNHEY, CDR2 SVGAGI. CDR3 in amino acids: CASSYSNEGLNEQFF. The CDR3 nucleotides read TGTGCCAGCAGTTACTCGAACGAGGGTTTGAATGAGCAGTTCTTC.

This clonotype was seen repeatedly, ten times or more. The rearrangement uses TRBV7-2 and TRBJ2-3; no reliable D call. Germline-derived CDR1 and CDR2 are SGHTA and FQGNSA. This CDR3 has 12 amino acids. The V and J ends lost 6 bases and 6 bases respectively, with 10 bases between them. The CDR3 loop reads CASSLFTDTQYF. In DNA form, the CDR3 reads TGTGCCAGCAGTTTATTTACTGATACGCAGTATTTT.

The rearrangement uses TRBV7-9 and TRBJ2-1, with TRBD1 as a possible D gene (5 bases). The CDR3 totals 16 residues. Trimming took 5 bases from V and 6 from J, leaving 20 bases between them. CDR1 is SEHNR and CDR2 is FQNEAQ in the germline V gene (reference sequence). The CDR3 here is CASSPLPRGRLNEQFF. In nucleotides, the CDR3 is TGTGCCAGCAGCCCCTTACCAAGGGGTCGGCTCAATGAGCAGTTCTTC.

This clonotype came up a few times. In DNA form, the CDR3 reads TGTGCCAGCACTCCGGGGGGCCACACTGAAGCTTTCTTT. Protein sequence: CASTPGGHTEAFF. V gene TRBV5-5 combines with J gene TRBJ1-1; D might be TRBD1 (6 bases). The V gene lost 6 bases and the J gene lost 3 bases, with 12 bases spanning the gap. Germline V gene lookup returns CDR1 SGHKS and CDR2 YYEKEE (reference sequence). This CDR3 has 13 amino acids.

The chain employs TRBV7-2 and TRBJ1-2, with TRBD1 identical over 7 bases. Germline V CDR1 and CDR2: SGHTA, FQGNSA. There are 14 residues in the CDR3. V gave up 5 bases and J gave up 4 bases; unmatched junction bases: 7. CDR3 coding DNA: TGTGCCAGCAGCGCACGGACAGGTTTCTATGGCTACACCTTC. Its protein is CASSARTGFYGYTF.